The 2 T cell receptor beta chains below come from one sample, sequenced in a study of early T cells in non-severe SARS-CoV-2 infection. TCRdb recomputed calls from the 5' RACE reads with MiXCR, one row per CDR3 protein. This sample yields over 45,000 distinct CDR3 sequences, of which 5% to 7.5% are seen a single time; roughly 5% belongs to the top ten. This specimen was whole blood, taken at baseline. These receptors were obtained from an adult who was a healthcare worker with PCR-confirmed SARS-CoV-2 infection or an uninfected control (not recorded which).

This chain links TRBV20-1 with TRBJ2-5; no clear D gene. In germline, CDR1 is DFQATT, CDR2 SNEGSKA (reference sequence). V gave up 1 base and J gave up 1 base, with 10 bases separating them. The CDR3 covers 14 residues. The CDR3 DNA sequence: TGCAGTGCTAGAGGCGGCCAGGTCCAAGAGACCCAGTACTTC. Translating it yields CSARGGQVQETQYF.

DNA of the CDR3: TGTGCCAGCAGGAATAGCGGTCAAGAGACCCAGTACTTC. Translating gives CASRNSGQETQYF. The chain links TRBV7-6 to TRBJ2-5, with a weak D call TRBD2 (6 bases). CDR3 size: 13 residues. V lost 6 bases to trimming and J lost 2 bases, with 10 bases between them. Germline CDR1 reads SGHVS; CDR2 reads FNYEAQ.